This note documents a single T cell receptor (beta chain) sequence. The antigen is unknown. This sample stems from a study of a mutant IDH1 vaccine in newly diagnosed glioma. In the study overall: Treated patients were about 60% male, around 40% female, mean age approximately 40 years.

Time point meaning: week 11, during vaccination. The content of each vaccine dose was 300 ug of mutant IDH1 20-mer peptide, and topical imiquimod accompanied it. CDR1 SGHTA and CDR2 FQGNSA come from the germline V gene. Trimming pared 5 bases from V and 8 bases from J, leaving 16 bases between. The CDR3 sequence is 14 residues long. TCRdb's table, derived via immunoSEQ multiplex PCR, lists solely in-frame clones and lacks some. The table has some 52,000 clones, roughly nine tenths seen once. This clonotype was obtained from a man in his fifties with glioma. The source material was PBMCs, sampled from a glioma patient whose treatment included an IDH1 peptide vaccine. The genes are TRBV7-2 and TRBJ2-1; D gene ambiguous. The CDR3 nucleotides are TGTGCCAGCAGCCCTTTTGGCGGTGTCCATGAGCAGTTCTTC. Translating it yields CASSPFGGVHEQFF. Filled out from reference TRBV7-2 and TRBJ2-1, the complete variable domain reads GAGVSQSPSNKVTEKGKDVELRCDPISGHTALYWYRQSLGQGLEFLIYFQGNSAPDKSGLPSDRFSAERTGGSVSTLTIQRTQQEDSAVYLCASSPFGGVHEQFFGPGTRLTVL.